Listed here are 24 T cell receptor beta chains from one sample, sequenced in a study of radiotherapy plus CTLA-4 blockade in lung cancer. Measured with immunoSEQ multiplex PCR; TCRdb has only the in-frame clones, and not every one. The sample lists more than 80,000 clones; about 83% were seen once. The material was peripheral blood, obtained from a patient treated with radiotherapy plus ipilimumab. The origin of the receptors is a human donor with non-small cell lung cancer that progressed on radiotherapy plus ipilimumab. Some clones in this sample may be carry-over from other donors' samples.

This chain links TRBV6-1 with TRBJ1-5; TRBD1 is a possible D gene (5 bases). The V end lost 8 bases, the J end lost 0 bases, and 14 bases lay between the germline ends. CDR1 and CDR2 from the germline V gene are MNHNS and SASEGT. The CDR3 spans 15 residues. For the CDR3, the DNA is TGTGCCAGCGGTTGGACATCTAATAGCAATCAGCCCCAGCATTTT. This encodes CASGWTSNSNQPQHF.

The chain is built from TRBV5-1 and TRBJ1-1; D may be TRBD1 (6 bases). CDR3 length: 20 amino acids. Germline CDR1 is SGHRS and CDR2 is YFSETQ. V was cut by 2 bases and J by 6 bases, with 32 bases left in between. CDR3 amino acids: CASSLRGLSYPKFINSEAFF. The CDR3 bases are TGCGCCAGCAGCTTAAGGGGGTTGTCATACCCGAAATTCATTAACTCTGAAGCTTTCTTT.

J is TRBJ1-2 and V is TRBV4-3; D is ambiguous. V lost 3 bases to trimming and J lost 2 bases, with 10 bases between them. CDR3 length: 14 amino acids. From germline, CDR1 is LGHNA and CDR2 YSLEER. The CDR3 DNA follows: TGCGCCAGCAGCCAGGGCAGGAGCAACTATGGCTACACCTTC. Its translation is CASSQGRSNYGYTF.

The V call is TRBV9, the J call TRBJ2-6; D is possibly TRBD2 (6 bases). The CDR3 length is 13 residues. The V end was cut by 7 bases, the J end by 2 bases, with 7 bases between. Germline CDR1 SGDLS, CDR2 YYNGEE. Written as DNA, the CDR3 is TGTGCCAGCTGGAGGGCTGGGGCCAACGTCCTGACTTTC. As protein: CASWRAGANVLTF. Full variable domain (missing parts from reference TRBV9 and TRBJ2-6): DSGVTQTPKHLITATGQRVTLRCSPRSGDLSVYWYQQSLDQGLQFLIQYYNGEERAKGNILERFSAQQFPDLHSELNLSSLELGDSALYFCASWRAGANVLTFGAGSRLTVL.

The V and J genes are TRBV4-1 and TRBJ1-1, with 7 bases matching TRBD1. Germline V gene sequence: CDR1 MGHRA, CDR2 YSYEKL. The CDR3 is 17 amino acids. Trimming took 4 bases from V and 1 from J; bases not matched to a gene: 12. The CDR3 bases are TGCGCCAGCAGCCGCCCTTTGAAGACAGGGTCGAACACTGAAGCTTTCTTT. The encoded protein is CASSRPLKTGSNTEAFF.

V usage is TRBV5-1 and J usage is TRBJ2-2, with 11 bases lining up with TRBD1. This CDR3 spans 17 amino acids. The germline V gene has CDR1 SGHRS and CDR2 YFSETQ. The V gene end was trimmed by 0 bases and the J gene end by 6 bases; junction bases not matched to a gene: 7. The CDR3 DNA sequence: TGCGCCAGCAGCTTGGACCCGGGACAGGGGGGTTCCGGGGAGCTGTTTTTT. Protein product: CASSLDPGQGGSGELFF.

This clone showed up just a few times. In nucleotides, the CDR3 is TGTGCCAGCAGTAACAGCCCGAGCTCCTACAATGAGCAGTTCTTC. This gives the protein CASSNSPSSYNEQFF. The J gene is TRBJ2-1, the V gene TRBV6-1; no definite D call. This CDR3 is built from 15 residues. Germline V lookup: CDR1 MNHNS, CDR2 SASEGT. Trimming took 5 bases from V and 0 from J, leaving 11 bases between them.

The chain has TRBV30 and TRBJ1-1; D gene ambiguous. The V end lost 4 bases, the J end lost 4 bases, and 7 bases lay between the germline ends. The CDR3 runs to 11 residues. Germline values: CDR1 GTSNPN, CDR2 SVGIG (reference sequence). CDR3 in DNA: TGTGCCTGGACTATTATCACTGAAGCTTTCTTT. Protein product: CAWTIITEAFF.

Turning to this clone: One end of the junction fails to match germline, which may point to a read error. V and J are TRBV6-5 and TRBJ1-2; D is perhaps TRBD1 (5 bases). This CDR3 is built from 12 residues. Germline values: CDR1 MNHEY, CDR2 SVGAGI. The CDR3 coding sequence is TGTGCTAGCAGTCCCAACAGGTTTGGCTACACCTTC. Its translation: CASSPNRFGYTF.

This CDR3 is CASSRDRAATNEKLFF. Here the CDR3 DNA reads TGTGCCAGCAGCCGGGACAGGGCTGCAACTAATGAAAAACTGTTTTTT. This rearrangement joins TRBV7-2 to TRBJ1-4, with 9 bases matching TRBD1. The CDR3 is 16 residues long. Germline V gene lookup returns CDR1 SGHTA and CDR2 FQGNSA. V dropped 5 bases and J dropped 0; count of bases not matched to a gene: 4.

The J gene is TRBJ2-6, the V gene TRBV7-9, with D perhaps matching TRBD2 (5 bases). Germline V CDR1 and CDR2: SEHNR, FQNEAQ (reference sequence). This CDR3 spans 18 amino acids. Trimming removed 5 bases from V and 2 bases from J, with 19 bases in between. CDR3 in amino acids: CASSRTRVTTPGANVLTF. In DNA form, the CDR3 reads TGTGCCAGCAGCCGAACGAGGGTTACCACTCCTGGGGCCAACGTCCTGACTTTC.

The rearrangement joins TRBV2 to TRBJ2-2; unclear D gene. In germline, CDR1 is SNHLY, CDR2 FYNNEI. This CDR3 contains 15 residues. Trimming took off 6 bases at V and 2 bases at J, with 13 bases between the two ends. The CDR3 DNA follows: TGTGCCAGCAGCGCGCAGGCGCTCAACACCGGGGAGCTGTTTTTT. Translated: CASSAQALNTGELFF.

This clone was counted between two and nine times. The V gene is TRBV29-1, the J gene TRBJ2-5, with D hard to call. Germline CDR1 SQVTM, CDR2 ANQGSEA. V lost 6 bases and J lost 7, with 27 bases in between. The CDR3 has 16 amino acids. The CDR3 DNA is TGCAGCGTCCGACCCGGTAGTCCGGTTTGGTCAAGGACCCAGTACTTC. The encoded protein is CSVRPGSPVWSRTQYF.

The genes are TRBV7-3 and TRBJ2-5; TRBD2 aligns across 10 bases. Germline V gives CDR1 SGHTA, CDR2 FQGTGA. Trimming removed 2 bases from V and 5 bases from J; junction bases left unmatched: 5. The CDR3 has 15 residues. CDR3 amino acids: CASSLQRGGRETQYF. The CDR3 bases are TGTGCCAGCAGCTTACAGCGGGGGGGCCGCGAGACCCAGTACTTC.

This chain uses TRBV4-2 with TRBJ2-1, with no clear D. Germline CDR1 and CDR2: LGHNA and YNFKEQ. The CDR3 sequence is 14 residues long. V lost 3 bases and J lost 2, with 8 bases in between. The CDR3 DNA follows: TGTGCCAGCAGCCACGGGCAGCCCTACAATGAGCAGTTCTTC. It yields the protein CASSHGQPYNEQFF.

The V gene is TRBV7-9, the J gene TRBJ2-7; D perhaps matches TRBD2 (6 bases). The CDR3 has 15 residues. Trimming took off 1 base at V and 6 bases at J, with 16 bases between the two ends. Per the germline V gene, CDR1 is SEHNR and CDR2 is FQNEAQ (reference sequence). CDR3 loop: CASSLGQGLAGEQYF. In DNA form, the CDR3 reads TGTGCCAGCAGCTTAGGGCAGGGACTGGCCGGCGAGCAGTACTTC.

The chain links TRBV5-6 to TRBJ1-6, with a possible D match to TRBD1 (6 bases). CDR3 length: 15 amino acids. The V and J ends lost 3 bases and 8 bases respectively, with 15 bases between them. In germline, CDR1 is SGHDT, CDR2 YYEEEE. In nucleotides, the CDR3 is TGTGCCAGCAGCTCCCCAGGGGTCGCGGATTCACCCCTCCACTTT. This sequence encodes CASSSPGVADSPLHF.

The V gene is TRBV29-1, the J gene TRBJ2-3; D remains ambiguous. V lost 6 bases, J lost 8 bases, and 15 bases lay in between. CDR1 is SQVTM and CDR2 is ANQGSEA in the germline V gene. The CDR3 is 12 residues long. CDR3 region: CSVSIWEGTQYF. The DNA of the CDR3 is TGCAGCGTGAGTATATGGGAAGGTACGCAGTATTTT.

The rearrangement links TRBV10-3 to TRBJ2-3; tentative D call: TRBD2 (6 bases). Germline V gene lookup returns CDR1 ENHRY and CDR2 SYGVKD. The CDR3 covers 13 residues. V was clipped by 8 bases and J by 0 bases, with 9 bases between them. The CDR3 DNA is TGTGCCATCCAACTAGCTAGCACAGATACGCAGTATTTT. Translation gives CAIQLASTDTQYF.

The CDR3 region has the DNA TGTGCCAGCAGCAAGACAGATTACCTTAACTATGGCTACACCTTC. It translates to CASSKTDYLNYGYTF. This chain connects TRBV5-8 to TRBJ1-2; the D gene is possibly TRBD1 (5 bases). This CDR3 region has 15 residues. Looked up from germline, CDR1 is SGHTS and CDR2 is YDEGEE. V was trimmed by 4 bases and J by 1 base, leaving 14 bases between them.

V and J are TRBV28 and TRBJ2-1, with D tentatively TRBD1 or TRBD2 (5 bases each). CDR1 and CDR2 (germline): MDHEN, SYDVKM. V shed 8 bases and J shed 2 bases, with 13 bases lying between them. The CDR3 loop spans 14 amino acids. CDR3 coding DNA: TGTGCCAGCCGGGGACCGGGACCCTACAATGAGCAGTTCTTC. Its translation: CASRGPGPYNEQFF.

This chain links TRBV28 with TRBJ2-3, with TRBD2 matching over 14 bases. J gave up 1 base and V 4 bases, and 4 bases lay outside the gene matches. Germline V gives CDR1 MDHEN, CDR2 SYDVKM. This CDR3 has 17 residues. CDR3 nucleotides: TGTGCCAGCAGTTCAATGGGACTAGCGGGAGGCACAGATACGCAGTATTTT. Encoded protein: CASSSMGLAGGTDTQYF.

V is TRBV2 and J is TRBJ1-1; D is possibly TRBD1 (5 bases). CDR1 and CDR2 (germline): SNHLY, FYNNEI. The CDR3 extends over 13 amino acids. V was pared by 1 base and J by 4 bases, with 7 bases between. The CDR3 protein is CASSEGDGTEAFF. Written as DNA, the CDR3 is TGTGCCAGCAGTGAAGGGGACGGCACTGAAGCTTTCTTT.

Only one count was recorded for this clone. The V call is TRBV25-1, the J call TRBJ1-6; 7 bases agree with TRBD1. The germline V gene encodes CDR1 MGHDK and CDR2 SYGVNS. J gave up 9 bases and V 7 bases, and 9 bases lay outside the gene matches. The CDR3 is made up of 14 amino acids. The CDR3 loop reads CASIGQGEVSPLHF. The CDR3 region has the DNA TGTGCCAGCATAGGGCAGGGGGAAGTTTCACCCCTCCACTTT.